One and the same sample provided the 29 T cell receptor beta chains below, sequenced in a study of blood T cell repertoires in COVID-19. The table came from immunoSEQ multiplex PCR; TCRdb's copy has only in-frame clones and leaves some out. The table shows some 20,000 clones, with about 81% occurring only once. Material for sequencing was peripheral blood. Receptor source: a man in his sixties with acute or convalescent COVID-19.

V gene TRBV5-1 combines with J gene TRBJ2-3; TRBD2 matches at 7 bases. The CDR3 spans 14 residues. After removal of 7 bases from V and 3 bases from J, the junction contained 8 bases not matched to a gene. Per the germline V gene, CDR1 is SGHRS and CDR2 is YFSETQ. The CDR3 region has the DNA TGCGCCAGCCAACCTAGCGGAGGGACAGATACGCAGTATTTT. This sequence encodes CASQPSGGTDTQYF.

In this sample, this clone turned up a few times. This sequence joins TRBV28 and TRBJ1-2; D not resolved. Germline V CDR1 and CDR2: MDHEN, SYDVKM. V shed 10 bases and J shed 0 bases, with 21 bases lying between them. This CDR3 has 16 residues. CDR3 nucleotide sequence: TGTGCCACCCTCCACGGAGGGTTTTTAACTAACTATGGCTACACCTTC. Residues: CATLHGGFLTNYGYTF.

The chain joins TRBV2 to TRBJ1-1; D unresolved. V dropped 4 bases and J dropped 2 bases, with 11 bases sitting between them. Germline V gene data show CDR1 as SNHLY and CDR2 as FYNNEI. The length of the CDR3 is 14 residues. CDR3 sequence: CASSARRYNTEAFF. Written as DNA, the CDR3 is TGTGCCAGCAGTGCTAGGCGTTACAACACTGAAGCTTTCTTT.

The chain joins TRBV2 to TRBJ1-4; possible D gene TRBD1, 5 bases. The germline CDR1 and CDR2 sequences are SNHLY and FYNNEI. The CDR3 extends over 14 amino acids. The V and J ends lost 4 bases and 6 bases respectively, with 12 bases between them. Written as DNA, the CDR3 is TGTGCCAGCAGTGTGACAGAAGCCGATGAAAAACTGTTTTTT. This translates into CASSVTEADEKLFF.

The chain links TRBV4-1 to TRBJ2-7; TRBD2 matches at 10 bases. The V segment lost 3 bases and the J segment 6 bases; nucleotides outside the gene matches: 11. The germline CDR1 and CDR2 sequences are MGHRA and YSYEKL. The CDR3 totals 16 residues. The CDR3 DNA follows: TGCGCCAGCAGCCACGGGCGGGGTAGCGGGGGGCCCGAGCAGTACTTC. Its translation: CASSHGRGSGGPEQYF.

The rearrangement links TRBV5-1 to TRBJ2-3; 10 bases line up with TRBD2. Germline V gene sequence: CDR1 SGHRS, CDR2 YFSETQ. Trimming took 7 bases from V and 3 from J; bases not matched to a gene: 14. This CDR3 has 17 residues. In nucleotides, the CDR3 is TGCGCCAGCTCCCCTACTTCCAGCGGGGGGGTTACAGATACGCAGTATTTT. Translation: CASSPTSSGGVTDTQYF. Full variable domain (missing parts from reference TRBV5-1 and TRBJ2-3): KAGVTQTPRYLIKTRGQQVTLSCSPISGHRSVSWYQQTPGQGLQFLFEYFSETQRNKGNFPGRFSGRQFSNSRSEMNVSTLELGDSALYLCASSPTSSGGVTDTQYFGPGTRLTVL.

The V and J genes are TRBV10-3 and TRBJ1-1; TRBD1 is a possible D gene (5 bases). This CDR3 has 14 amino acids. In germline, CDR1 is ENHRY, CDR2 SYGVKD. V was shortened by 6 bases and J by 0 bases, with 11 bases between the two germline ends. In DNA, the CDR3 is TGTGCCATCAGGACAGTATCCATGAACACTGAAGCTTTCTTT. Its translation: CAIRTVSMNTEAFF.

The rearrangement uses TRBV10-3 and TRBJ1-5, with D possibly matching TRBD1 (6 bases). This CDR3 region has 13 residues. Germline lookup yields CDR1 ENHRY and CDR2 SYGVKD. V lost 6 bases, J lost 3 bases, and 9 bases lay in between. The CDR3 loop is CAIRGQINQPQHF. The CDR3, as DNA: TGTGCCATCAGAGGACAGATCAATCAGCCCCAGCATTTT.

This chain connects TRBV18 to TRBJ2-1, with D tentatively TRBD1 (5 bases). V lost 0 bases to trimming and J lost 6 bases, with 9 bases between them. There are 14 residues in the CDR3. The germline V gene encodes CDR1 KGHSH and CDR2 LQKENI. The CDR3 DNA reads TGTGCCAGCTCACCACCAGCCAGGGTCAATGAGCAGTTCTTC. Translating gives CASSPPARVNEQFF.

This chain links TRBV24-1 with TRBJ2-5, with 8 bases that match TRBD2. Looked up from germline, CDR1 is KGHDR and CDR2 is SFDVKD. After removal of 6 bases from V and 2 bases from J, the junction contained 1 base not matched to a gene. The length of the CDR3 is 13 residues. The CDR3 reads CATSSGGQETQYF. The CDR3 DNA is TGTGCCACCAGTAGCGGGGGTCAAGAGACCCAGTACTTC.

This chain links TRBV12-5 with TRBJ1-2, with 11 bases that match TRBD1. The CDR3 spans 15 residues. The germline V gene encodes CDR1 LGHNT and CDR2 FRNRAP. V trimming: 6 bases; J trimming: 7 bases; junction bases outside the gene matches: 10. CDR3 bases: TGTGCTAGTGGGCAAAGTGGACAGGGGGCAGTTGGCTACACCTTC. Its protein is CASGQSGQGAVGYTF.

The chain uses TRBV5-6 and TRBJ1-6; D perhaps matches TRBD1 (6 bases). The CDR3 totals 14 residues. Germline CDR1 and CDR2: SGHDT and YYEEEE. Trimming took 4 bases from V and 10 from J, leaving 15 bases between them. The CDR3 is CASSPDRNGSPLHF. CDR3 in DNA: TGTGCCAGCAGCCCCGACAGGAATGGGTCACCCCTCCACTTT.

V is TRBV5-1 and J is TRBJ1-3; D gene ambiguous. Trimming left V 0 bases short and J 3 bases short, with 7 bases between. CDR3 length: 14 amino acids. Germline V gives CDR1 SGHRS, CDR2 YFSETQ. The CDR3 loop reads CASSLGRSGNTIYF. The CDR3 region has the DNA TGCGCCAGCAGCTTGGGGAGGAGTGGAAACACCATATATTTT.

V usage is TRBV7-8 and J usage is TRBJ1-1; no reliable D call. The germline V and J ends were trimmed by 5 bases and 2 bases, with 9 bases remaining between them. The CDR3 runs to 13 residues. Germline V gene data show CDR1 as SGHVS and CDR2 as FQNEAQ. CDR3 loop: CASSLGTNTEAFF. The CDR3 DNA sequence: TGTGCCAGCAGCCTAGGCACTAACACTGAAGCTTTCTTT.

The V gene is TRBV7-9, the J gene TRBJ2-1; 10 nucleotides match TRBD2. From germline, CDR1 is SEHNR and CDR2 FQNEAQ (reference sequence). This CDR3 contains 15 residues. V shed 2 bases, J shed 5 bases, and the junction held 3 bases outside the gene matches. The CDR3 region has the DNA TGTGCCAGCAGCTTACTAGCGGGGGCCAACAATGAGCAGTTCTTC. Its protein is CASSLLAGANNEQFF.

This chain's CDR3 is CASSLGTSYTGELFF. The DNA for the CDR3 is TGTGCCAGCAGCTTGGGGACTAGCTACACCGGGGAGCTGTTTTTT. The gene calls are TRBV5-5 and TRBJ2-2, with TRBD2 identical over 8 bases. After removal of 0 bases from V and 3 bases from J, the junction contained 1 base not matched to a gene. This CDR3 contains 15 residues. Germline V gene lookup returns CDR1 SGHKS and CDR2 YYEKEE (reference sequence).

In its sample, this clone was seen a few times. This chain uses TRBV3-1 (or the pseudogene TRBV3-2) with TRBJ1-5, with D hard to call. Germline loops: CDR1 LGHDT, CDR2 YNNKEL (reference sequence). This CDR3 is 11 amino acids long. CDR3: CFSIQTGPQHF. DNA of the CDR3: TGTTTCAGTATTCAGACGGGGCCCCAGCATTTT.

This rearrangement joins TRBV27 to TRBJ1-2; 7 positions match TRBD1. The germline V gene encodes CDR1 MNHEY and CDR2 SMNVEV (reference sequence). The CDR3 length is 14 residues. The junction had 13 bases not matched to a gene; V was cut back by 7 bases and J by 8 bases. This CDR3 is CASTSGRGTRGYTF. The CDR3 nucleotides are TGTGCCAGCACCTCAGGCAGGGGGACCCGGGGCTACACCTTC.

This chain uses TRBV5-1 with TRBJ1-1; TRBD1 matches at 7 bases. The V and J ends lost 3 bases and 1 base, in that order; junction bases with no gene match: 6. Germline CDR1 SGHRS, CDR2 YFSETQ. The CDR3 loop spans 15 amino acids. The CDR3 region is CASSSTGQANTEAFF. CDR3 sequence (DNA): TGCGCCAGCAGCTCCACCGGACAGGCGAACACTGAAGCTTTCTTT.

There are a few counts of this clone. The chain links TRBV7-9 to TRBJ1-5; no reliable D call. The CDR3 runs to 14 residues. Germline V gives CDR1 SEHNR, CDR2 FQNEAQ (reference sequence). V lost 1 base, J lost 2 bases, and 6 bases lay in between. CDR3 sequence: CASSLGTGNQPQHF. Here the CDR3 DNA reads TGTGCCAGCAGCTTAGGTACGGGCAATCAGCCCCAGCATTTT.

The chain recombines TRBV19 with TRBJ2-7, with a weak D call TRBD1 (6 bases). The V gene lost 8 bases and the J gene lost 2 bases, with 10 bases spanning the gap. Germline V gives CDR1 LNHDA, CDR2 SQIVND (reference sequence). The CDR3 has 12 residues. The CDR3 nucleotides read TGTGCCAGTGTAGGACAGACCTACGAGCAGTACTTC. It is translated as CASVGQTYEQYF.

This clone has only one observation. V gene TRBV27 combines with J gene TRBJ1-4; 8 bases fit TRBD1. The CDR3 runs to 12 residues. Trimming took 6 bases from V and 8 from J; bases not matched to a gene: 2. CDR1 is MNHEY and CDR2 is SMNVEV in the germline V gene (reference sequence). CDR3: CASRAGGEKLFF. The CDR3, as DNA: TGTGCCAGCAGGGCAGGGGGCGAAAAACTGTTTTTT.

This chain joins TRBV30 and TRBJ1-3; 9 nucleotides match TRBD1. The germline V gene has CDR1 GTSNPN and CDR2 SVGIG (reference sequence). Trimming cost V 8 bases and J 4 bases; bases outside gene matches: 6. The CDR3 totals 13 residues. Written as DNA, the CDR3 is TGTGCCGGCTTACAGGGGGCCGGAAACACCATATATTTT. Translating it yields CAGLQGAGNTIYF.

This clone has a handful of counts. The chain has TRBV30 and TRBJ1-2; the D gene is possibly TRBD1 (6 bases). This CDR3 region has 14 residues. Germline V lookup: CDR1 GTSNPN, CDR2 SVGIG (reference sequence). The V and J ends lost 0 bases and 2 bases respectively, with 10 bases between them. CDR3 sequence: CAWSVLQGNYGYTF. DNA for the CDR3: TGTGCCTGGAGTGTACTTCAGGGGAACTATGGCTACACCTTC.

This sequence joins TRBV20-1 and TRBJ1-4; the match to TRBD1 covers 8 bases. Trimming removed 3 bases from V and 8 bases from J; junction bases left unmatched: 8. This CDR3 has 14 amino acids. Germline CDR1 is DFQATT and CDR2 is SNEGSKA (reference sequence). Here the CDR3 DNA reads TGCAGTGCTAGTGCCGGGACAGGCAAGGAAAAACTGTTTTTT. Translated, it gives CSASAGTGKEKLFF.

CDR3 protein: CASSLRGQGGNNEQFF. The CDR3 region has the DNA TGTGCCAGCAGCTTAAGAGGGCAGGGGGGCAACAATGAGCAGTTCTTC. The genes are TRBV7-2 and TRBJ2-1; perhaps TRBD1 as D (7 bases). Per the germline V gene, CDR1 is SGHTA and CDR2 is FQGNSA. Trimming removed 2 bases from V and 5 bases from J, with 16 bases in between. CDR3 size: 16 residues.

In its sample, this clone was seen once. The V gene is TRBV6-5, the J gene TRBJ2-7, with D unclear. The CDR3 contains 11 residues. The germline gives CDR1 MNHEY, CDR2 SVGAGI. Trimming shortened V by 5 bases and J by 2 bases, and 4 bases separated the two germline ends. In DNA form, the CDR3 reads TGTGCCAGCAGTCCCACCTACGAGCAGTACTTC. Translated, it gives CASSPTYEQYF.

CDR3 in DNA: TGTGCCAGCAGCTCCTCGACAGGGGTGGATTCACCCCTCCACTTT. Protein sequence: CASSSSTGVDSPLHF. The rearrangement joins TRBV7-2 to TRBJ1-6, with TRBD1 matching over 8 bases. The germline CDR1 and CDR2 sequences are SGHTA and FQGNSA. After removal of 4 bases from V and 8 bases from J, the junction contained 7 bases not matched to a gene. The CDR3 is 15 residues long.

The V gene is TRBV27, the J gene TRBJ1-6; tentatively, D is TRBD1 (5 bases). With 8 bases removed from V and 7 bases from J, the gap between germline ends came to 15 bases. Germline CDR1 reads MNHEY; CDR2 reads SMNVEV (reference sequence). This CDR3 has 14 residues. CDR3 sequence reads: CASGRRDGNSPLHF. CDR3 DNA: TGTGCCAGCGGTCGGAGGGACGGGAATTCACCCCTCCACTTT.